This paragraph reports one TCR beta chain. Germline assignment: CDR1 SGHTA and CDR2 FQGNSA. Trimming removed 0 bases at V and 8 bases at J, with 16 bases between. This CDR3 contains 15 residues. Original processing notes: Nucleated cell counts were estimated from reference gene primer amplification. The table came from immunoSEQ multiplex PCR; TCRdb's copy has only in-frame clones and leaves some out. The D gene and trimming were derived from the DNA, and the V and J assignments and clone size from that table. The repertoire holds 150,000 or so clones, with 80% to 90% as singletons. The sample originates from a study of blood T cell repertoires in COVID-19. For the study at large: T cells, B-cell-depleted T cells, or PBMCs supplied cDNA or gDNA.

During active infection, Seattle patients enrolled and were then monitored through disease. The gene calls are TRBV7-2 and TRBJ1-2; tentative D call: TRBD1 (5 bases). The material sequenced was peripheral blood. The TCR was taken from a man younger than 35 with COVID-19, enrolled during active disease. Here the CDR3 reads CASSLAQRVQGGYTF. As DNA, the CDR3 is TGTGCCAGCAGCTTAGCGCAAAGGGTTCAGGGAGGCTACACCTTC.